This T cell receptor (beta chain) was identified during a study of identical twins. In TCRdb, the 5' RACE reads were re-called with MiXCR into one record per CDR3 protein. The table has about 700,000 distinct CDR3 sequences, 8.5% to 9% seen once. V was clipped by 0 bases and J by 6 bases, with 9 bases between them. This CDR3 comprises 14 residues. Looked up from germline, CDR1 is SGHRS and CDR2 is YFSETQ. The sample holds many counts of this clonotype. Separately, the same data were catalogued under a study of yellow fever vaccine responses in identical twins.

The specimen sequenced was PBMCs. This receptor was identified in a woman under 30 in good health. This rearrangement joins TRBV5-1 to TRBJ2-2; D is possibly TRBD1 (6 bases). The CDR3 DNA reads TGCGCCAGCAGCTTGGCTTCAGGGGCCGGGGAGCTGTTTTTT. It encodes CASSLASGAGELFF.